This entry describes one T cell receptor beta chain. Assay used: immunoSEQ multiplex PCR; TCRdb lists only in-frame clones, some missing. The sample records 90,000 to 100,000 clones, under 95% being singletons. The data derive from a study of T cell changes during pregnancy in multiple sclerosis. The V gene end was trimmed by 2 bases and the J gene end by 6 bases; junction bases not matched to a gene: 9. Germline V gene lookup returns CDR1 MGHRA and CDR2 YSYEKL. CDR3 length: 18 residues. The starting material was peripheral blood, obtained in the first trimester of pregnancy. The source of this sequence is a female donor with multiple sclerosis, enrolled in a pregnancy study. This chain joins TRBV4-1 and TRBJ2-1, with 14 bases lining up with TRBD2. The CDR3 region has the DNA TGCGCCAGCAGCCAAATAGACCTTGGACTAGCGGGAGGCAATGAGCAGTTCTTC. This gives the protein CASSQIDLGLAGGNEQFF.